This TCR beta chain is from a study of T-cell memory formation after mild COVID-19. In TCRdb, the 5' RACE reads were re-called with MiXCR into one record per CDR3 protein. The sample carries about 250,000 distinct CDR3 sequences, approximately 15% recorded once. V shed 4 bases and J shed 8 bases, with 17 bases lying between them. This CDR3 has 14 residues. Germline values: CDR1 MGHDK, CDR2 SYGVNS. The sequence derives from an adult woman who had mild COVID-19 (a few samples of this study predate the infection). Cell type and time point are not known. The V and J genes are TRBV25-1 and TRBJ1-2; D possibly corresponds to TRBD1 (5 bases). Sequenced material: PBMCs or a T cell subset sorted from them (not recorded which). The CDR3 DNA follows: TGTGCCAGCAGTGCCAATCTCTTCAGGGAGGGCTACACCTTC. It is translated as CASSANLFREGYTF.